This T cell receptor (beta chain) originates from a study of regulatory T cells in long-lasting Graves disease. Arm-PCR of CDR3 regions and iRepertoire HTBI primers were used to build TCR beta libraries. Per the authors' pipeline: From all samples, identification returned roughly 15 TRBJ and approximately 67 TRBV segments. TCRdb processed the multiplex PCR reads anew with MiXCR; each CDR3 protein has one entry. TCRdb's processing, not the authors', yielded these V and J calls. The table records 250,000 to 400,000 distinct CDR3 sequences, over 15% of them present only once. The study's findings and limits: Persistent Graves' patients showed reduced TCR diversity versus newly diagnosed patients.

Germline CDR1 reads SGHRS; CDR2 reads YFSETQ. Trimming stripped 0 bases from V and 8 bases from J, with 14 bases between. The CDR3 totals 14 residues. Regarding time point: newly diagnosed GD, antithyroid drugs for less than 3 months. The authors made the TCR library using RNA they extracted from PBMCs. Each of the patients was recruited from an endocrinology department situated in Xi'an, China. Points on this clonotype: Its matching antigen is unknown.

This receptor was obtained from a female donor with Graves disease. This chain links TRBV5-1 with TRBJ1-2; D uncertain. This material consisted of peripheral blood mononuclear cells (PBMCs), taken at new diagnosis, from a patient treated with antithyroid drugs. The CDR3 here is CASSLGDATRGYTF. The CDR3 DNA is TGCGCCAGCAGCTTGGGCGACGCTACCAGGGGCTACACCTTC. The whole variable domain, filled in from reference TRBV5-1 and TRBJ1-2, reads KAGVTQTPRYLIKTRGQQVTLSCSPISGHRSVSWYQQTPGQGLQFLFEYFSETQRNKGNFPGRFSGRQFSNSRSEMNVSTLELGDSALYLCASSLGDATRGYTFGSGTRLTVV.